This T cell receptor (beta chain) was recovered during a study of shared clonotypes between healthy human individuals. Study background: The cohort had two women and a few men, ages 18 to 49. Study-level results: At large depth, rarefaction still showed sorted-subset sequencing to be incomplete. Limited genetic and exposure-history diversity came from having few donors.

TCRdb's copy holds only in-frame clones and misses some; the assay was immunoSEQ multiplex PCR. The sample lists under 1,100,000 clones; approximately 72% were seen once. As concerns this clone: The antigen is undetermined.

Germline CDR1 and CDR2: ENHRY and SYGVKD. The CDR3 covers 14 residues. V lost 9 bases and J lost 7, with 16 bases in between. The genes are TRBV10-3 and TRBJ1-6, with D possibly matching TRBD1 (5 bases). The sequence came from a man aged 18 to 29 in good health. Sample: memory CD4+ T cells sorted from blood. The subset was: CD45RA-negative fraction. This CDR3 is CAITKSEGNSPLHF. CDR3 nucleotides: TGTGCCATAACTAAGAGTGAGGGGAATTCACCCCTCCACTTT.